Shown below are 23 T cell receptor beta chains from a single sample sequenced in a study of T cells in localized non-small cell lung cancer. Clones were sequenced by immunoSEQ multiplex PCR, and TCRdb holds only the in-frame ones, with some missing. The sample holds some 30,000 clones; 90% to 95% are singletons and the top ten take around 0.73%. Here the sequenced sample was peripheral blood, taken before any cancer treatment. All receptors come from a woman aged 40 to 75 with stage I lung adenocarcinoma.

The chain uses TRBV5-1 and TRBJ2-1; no definite D call. Between the trimmed V and J ends, which lost 1 base and 0 bases, there was a span of 14 bases. CDR3 length: 17 amino acids. Germline-derived CDR1 and CDR2 are SGHRS and YFSETQ. CDR3 DNA sequence: TGCGCCAGCAGCTTGTTTGAATTGCGGAGCTCCTACAATGAGCAGTTCTTC. Translated, it gives CASSLFELRSSYNEQFF.

The chain employs TRBV30 and TRBJ2-3; 9 nucleotides agree with TRBD1. Germline V CDR1 and CDR2: GTSNPN, SVGIG (reference sequence). J gave up 2 bases and V 3 bases, and 6 bases lay outside the gene matches. The CDR3 covers 15 residues. CDR3 nucleotides: TGTGCCTGGAGGACAGGGGGATCCTACACAGATACGCAGTATTTT. It is translated as CAWRTGGSYTDTQYF. Full variable domain (missing parts from reference TRBV30 and TRBJ2-3): SQTIHQWPATLVQPVGSPLSLECTVEGTSNPNLYWYRQAAGRGLQLLFYSVGIGQISSEVPQNLSASRPQDRQFILSSKKLLLSDSGFYLCAWRTGGSYTDTQYFGPGTRLTVL.

V usage is TRBV18 and J usage is TRBJ2-1; D might be TRBD1 (6 bases). This CDR3 has 15 residues. V was cut by 3 bases and J by 6 bases, with 15 bases left in between. The germline V gene encodes CDR1 KGHSH and CDR2 LQKENI. The CDR3 reads CASSPGTGKRNEQFF. The CDR3 bases are TGTGCCAGCTCACCGGGAACAGGGAAGCGCAATGAGCAGTTCTTC.

This clone has only one observation. The V gene is TRBV13, the J gene TRBJ1-1; no firm D call. V shed 2 bases and J shed 1 base, with 14 bases lying between them. Looked up from germline, CDR1 is PRHDT and CDR2 is FYEKMQ (reference sequence). The CDR3 runs 16 residues. In DNA, the CDR3 is TGTGCCAGCAGCTTATGGGGTTCAGGACCGAACACTGAAGCTTTCTTT. Amino acids: CASSLWGSGPNTEAFF.

The chain employs TRBV7-8 and TRBJ2-1; tentative D call: TRBD2 (7 bases). Germline assignment: CDR1 SGHVS and CDR2 FQNEAQ. CDR3 length equals 15 residues. V dropped 1 base and J dropped 9 bases, with 16 bases sitting between them. The DNA for the CDR3 is TGTGCCAGCAGCTTAGTAGGGGGAGGGCCGGGTGAGCAGTTCTTC. Protein sequence: CASSLVGGGPGEQFF.

The V call is TRBV2, the J call TRBJ2-3; weak D call: TRBD2 (5 bases). CDR1 is SNHLY, CDR2 FYNNEI, per germline. V lost 6 bases to trimming and J lost 0 bases, with 10 bases between them. The CDR3 extends over 14 amino acids. Here the CDR3 reads CASSPAASTDTQYF. The CDR3 DNA follows: TGTGCCAGCAGCCCAGCGGCTAGCACAGATACGCAGTATTTT.

The chain combines TRBV5-1 with TRBJ2-5; D is possibly TRBD2 (5 bases). Germline V gene sequence: CDR1 SGHRS, CDR2 YFSETQ. Trimming pared 4 bases from V and 2 bases from J, leaving 15 bases between. CDR3 size: 15 residues. As DNA, the CDR3 is TGCGCCAGCAGCCCCTTACCGGGAACGCAAGAGACCCAGTACTTC. Its protein is CASSPLPGTQETQYF.

The chain employs TRBV19 and TRBJ1-2; 8 bases are a match to TRBD1. The CDR3 totals 15 residues. V trimming: 2 bases; J trimming: 2 bases; junction bases outside the gene matches: 4. Germline assignment: CDR1 LNHDA and CDR2 SQIVND (reference sequence). The CDR3 nucleotides read TGTGCCAGTAGTATAAGTCAGGGGGCCAACTATGGCTACACCTTC. Translated, it gives CASSISQGANYGYTF.

The chain couples TRBV7-8 to TRBJ1-2; D is uncertain. There are 15 residues in the CDR3. Germline CDR1 reads SGHVS; CDR2 reads FQNEAQ. Trimming removed 5 bases at V and 2 bases at J, with 15 bases between. This chain's CDR3 is CASSLTAGQNYGYTF. The DNA of the CDR3 is TGTGCCAGCAGCCTTACCGCGGGCCAAAACTATGGCTACACCTTC.

The rearrangement joins TRBV4-3 to TRBJ1-2; tentative D call: TRBD1 (5 bases). The CDR3 spans 14 residues. Per germline, CDR1 LGHNA and CDR2 YSLEER. Trimming took 2 bases from V and 8 from J, leaving 15 bases between them. The CDR3 DNA follows: TGCGCCAGCAGCCAATCCGACAGAGGGAGGGGCTACACCTTC. Its protein product is CASSQSDRGRGYTF.

V usage is TRBV5-1 and J usage is TRBJ1-1; weak D call: TRBD1 (5 bases). The CDR3 sequence is 13 residues long. Trimming took 4 bases from V and 1 from J, leaving 8 bases between them. The germline gives CDR1 SGHRS, CDR2 YFSETQ. The CDR3: CASSQQENTEAFF. The CDR3 bases are TGCGCCAGCAGCCAACAGGAGAACACTGAAGCTTTCTTT.

As regards this clone: A read error may produce the germline difference seen at one junction end. V gene TRBV5-1 combines with J gene TRBJ2-1; D uncertain. Germline CDR1 SGHRS, CDR2 YFSETQ. This CDR3 is built from 15 residues. DNA for the CDR3: TGCGCCAGCAGGTTGGGAAGGGACTCCTACAATGAGCAGTTCTTC. This sequence encodes CASRLGRDSYNEQFF. Full variable domain (remainder filled in from reference TRBV5-1 and TRBJ2-1): KAGVTQTPRYLIKTRGQQVTLSCSPISGHRSVSWYQQTPGQGLQFLFEYFSETQRNKGNFPGRFSGRQFSNSRSEMNVSTLELGDSALYLCASRLGRDSYNEQFFGPGTRLTVL.

CDR3 sequence (DNA): TGTGCCAGCAGTTGTAGACAGGGGCCCAAGGTCACAGATACGCAGTATTTT. Its translation is CASSCRQGPKVTDTQYF. The chain is built from TRBV28 and TRBJ2-3; 8 nucleotides line up with TRBD1. There are 17 residues in the CDR3. V was clipped by 4 bases and J by 2 bases; unmatched bases: 11. The germline CDR1 and CDR2 sequences are MDHEN and SYDVKM.

The chain links TRBV19 to TRBJ2-6; maybe TRBD1 (6 bases). The CDR3 sequence is 16 residues long. V gave up 3 bases and J gave up 4 bases, with 13 bases separating them. Germline CDR1 reads LNHDA; CDR2 reads SQIVND (reference sequence). CDR3 DNA: TGTGCCAGTAGTATGCCTGGGGGCTCCGGGGCCAACGTCCTGACTTTC. Residues: CASSMPGGSGANVLTF.

The count of this clone is one. V usage is TRBV19 and J usage is TRBJ1-2; D is unresolved. The CDR3 is 12 residues long. Trimming stripped 5 bases from V and 0 bases from J, with 4 bases between. Germline assignment: CDR1 LNHDA and CDR2 SQIVND (reference sequence). Written as DNA, the CDR3 is TGTGCCAGTAGTGCAGCTAACTATGGCTACACCTTC. This encodes CASSAANYGYTF.

The V and J genes are TRBV28 and TRBJ2-7; a weak D match, TRBD1 (5 bases). The CDR3 has 15 residues. V shed 2 bases and J shed 3 bases, with 14 bases lying between them. Germline lookup yields CDR1 MDHEN and CDR2 SYDVKM. The CDR3 DNA follows: TGTGCCAGCAGTTTACCCCCTTCGACAGTCTACGAGCAGTACTTC. It yields the protein CASSLPPSTVYEQYF.

This chain uses TRBV18 with TRBJ2-1, with 9 bases identical to TRBD2. V dropped 4 bases and J dropped 7; count of bases not matched to a gene: 11. This CDR3 has 16 amino acids. CDR1 KGHSH and CDR2 LQKENI come from the germline V gene. CDR3 in amino acids: CASSLASSGRGNEQFF. For the CDR3, the DNA is TGTGCCAGCTCACTAGCAAGTAGCGGGAGAGGGAATGAGCAGTTCTTC.

V usage is TRBV6-5 and J usage is TRBJ1-1, with D possibly TRBD1 on 5 matching bases. Trimming cost V 10 bases and J 5 bases, with 17 bases left between them. Looked up from germline, CDR1 is MNHEY and CDR2 is SVGAGI. The length of the CDR3 is 13 residues. The CDR3 nucleotides read TGTGCCACATCCCGGGGGAGAATGACTGAAGCTTTCTTT. Translated, it gives CATSRGRMTEAFF.

CDR3 residues: CASSPRGGGVRSYTF. The CDR3 DNA is TGTGCCAGCAGTCCGCGGGGAGGGGGCGTCCGCAGCTACACCTTC. The chain has TRBV27 and TRBJ1-2, with 7 positions matching TRBD1. V gave up 5 bases and J gave up 9 bases; unmatched junction bases: 15. Germline CDR1 and CDR2: MNHEY and SMNVEV (reference sequence). This CDR3 region has 15 residues.

The chain uses TRBV28 and TRBJ2-1, with unresolved D. Trimming removed 6 bases at V and 6 bases at J, with 9 bases between. The CDR3 runs 12 residues. Germline CDR1 is MDHEN and CDR2 is SYDVKM. The CDR3 reads CASRPRRNEQFF. The CDR3 DNA is TGTGCCAGCAGGCCTAGACGCAATGAGCAGTTCTTC.

This clone was recorded a few times. The V gene is TRBV6-5, the J gene TRBJ1-6; no firm D call. Looked up from germline, CDR1 is MNHEY and CDR2 is SVGAGI. This CDR3 has 12 residues. The germline V and J ends were trimmed by 8 bases and 6 bases, with 8 bases remaining between them. For the CDR3, the DNA is TGTGCCAGCCGGCGGAGTAATTCACCCCTCCACTTT. Amino acid sequence: CASRRSNSPLHF.

The chain employs TRBV27 and TRBJ1-1; D unresolved. Germline V gene lookup returns CDR1 MNHEY and CDR2 SMNVEV (reference sequence). Trimming left V 3 bases short and J 1 base short, with 12 bases between. The CDR3 covers 15 residues. The DNA of the CDR3 is TGTGCCAGCAGTTTTGGGAAGGCAAGGAACACTGAAGCTTTCTTT. This encodes CASSFGKARNTEAFF.

The J gene is TRBJ1-2, the V gene TRBV7-3; 7 bases match TRBD1. The trim removed 4 bases at V and 8 bases at J, leaving 7 bases unmatched. The CDR3 spans 13 residues. CDR1 and CDR2 (germline): SGHTA, FQGTGA. Here the CDR3 reads CASSWTGVEGYTF. The CDR3, as DNA: TGTGCCAGCAGCTGGACAGGTGTGGAAGGCTACACCTTC.